This entry is about one T cell receptor beta chain. What it binds is not known. The data were obtained in a study of CXCR3-negative and CXCR3-positive naive CD8 T cells. For the study at large: Every library held about 1.5 +/- 0.3 million TRB reads, and the total came to around 140 million. Findings and limits, study-wide: Cryopreserved PBMCs had partly decreased CXCR3 expression; fresh PBMCs were used in most assays. Compared with CXCR3-negative naive cells, CXCR3-positive naive cells showed more hydrophobic TRB CDR3s. Naive cells that were CXCR3-negative or CXCR3-positive used TRBV-TRBJ genes alike, while memory cells diverged.

CDR1 MNHNY and CDR2 SVGAGI come from the germline V gene (reference sequence). CDR3 size: 17 residues. The TRB cDNA libraries were prepared by 5' RACE with UMI labels. Reprocessing the 5' RACE reads, TCRdb reports a single entry for every CDR3 protein and omits DNA. The table for this sample gives around 84,000 distinct CDR3 sequences. The sequencing sample was made of naive CXCR3+ CD8+ T cells from blood. Stated subset: CD45RO-CCR7+CD27+CD95- naive CD8+ T cells expressing CXCR3 (TNR3+). The origin of this receptor is a human donor in good health. Some clones in this sample may be carry-over from other donors' samples. V is TRBV6-6 and J is TRBJ2-3; with no DNA, the TCRdb D assignment of TRBD2 cannot be verified. This CDR3 is CASSPSYGAGVTDTQYF.